Presented here are 27 T cell receptor beta chains from one specimen sequenced in a study of blood T cell repertoires in COVID-19. The method was immunoSEQ multiplex PCR; TCRdb's version includes in-frame clones alone and lacks a portion of them. The sample carries some 120,000 clones, about 88% recorded once. The sample consisted of peripheral blood. The receptors shown here come from a woman aged 80 or older with acute or convalescent COVID-19.

The chain is built from TRBV5-1 and TRBJ2-7; TRBD1 matches at 7 bases. CDR3 length: 13 amino acids. V trimming: 4 bases; J trimming: 2 bases; junction bases outside the gene matches: 3. The germline gives CDR1 SGHRS, CDR2 YFSETQ. In nucleotides, the CDR3 is TGCGCCAGCAGCAAGGACAGGACCTACGAGCAGTACTTC. Amino acid sequence: CASSKDRTYEQYF. Filled out from reference TRBV5-1 and TRBJ2-7, the complete variable domain reads KAGVTQTPRYLIKTRGQQVTLSCSPISGHRSVSWYQQTPGQGLQFLFEYFSETQRNKGNFPGRFSGRQFSNSRSEMNVSTLELGDSALYLCASSKDRTYEQYFGPGTRLTVT.

The rearrangement joins TRBV5-4 to TRBJ1-6; D uncertain. Trimming shortened V by 6 bases and J by 5 bases, and 12 bases separated the two germline ends. CDR3 length equals 14 residues. Germline CDR1 is SGHNT and CDR2 is YYREEE (reference sequence). The CDR3 DNA follows: TGTGCCAGCACCCGAGGGCACGATAATTCACCCCTCCACTTT. The encoded protein is CASTRGHDNSPLHF.

This sequence joins TRBV3-1 (or the pseudogene TRBV3-2) and TRBJ2-1, with 7 bases that match TRBD2. The V gene end was trimmed by 4 bases and the J gene end by 6 bases; junction bases not matched to a gene: 9. Germline-derived CDR1 and CDR2 are LGHDT and YNNKEL (reference sequence). The CDR3 runs 15 residues. CDR3 in DNA: TGTGCCAGCAGCCCGAGCGGGGAAAGGGGCAATGAGCAGTTCTTC. This sequence encodes CASSPSGERGNEQFF.

This chain links TRBV27 with TRBJ1-3; a possible D gene is TRBD1 (6 bases). The CDR3 is 14 residues long. Trimming took 3 bases from V and 4 from J, leaving 10 bases between them. Germline V gene lookup returns CDR1 MNHEY and CDR2 SMNVEV (reference sequence). DNA of the CDR3: TGTGCCAGCAGTTTTATTGGGACAGGAAACACCATATATTTT. It translates to CASSFIGTGNTIYF.

The chain combines TRBV4-1 with TRBJ2-5, with 13 positions matching TRBD2. The J segment lost 2 bases and the V segment lost 5 bases, leaving 8 bases of the junction unmatched. CDR1 is MGHRA and CDR2 is YSYEKL in the germline V gene. CDR3 size: 17 residues. CDR3 region: CASSKLGLAGVQETQYF. CDR3 in DNA: TGCGCCAGCAGCAAACTTGGACTAGCGGGGGTTCAAGAGACCCAGTACTTC.

The DNA for the CDR3 is TGCGCCAGCAGCACTAGCGGGAGTTTCTCAGATACGCAGTATTTT. Its translation is CASSTSGSFSDTQYF. The V gene is TRBV5-1, the J gene TRBJ2-3; the match to TRBD2 covers 11 bases. Germline-derived CDR1 and CDR2 are SGHRS and YFSETQ. CDR3 length equals 15 residues. The V and J ends lost 4 bases and 4 bases, in that order; junction bases with no gene match: 5.

The chain joins TRBV25-1 to TRBJ1-2; a weak D match, TRBD1 (5 bases). The CDR3 consists of 13 residues. Germline V gene lookup returns CDR1 MGHDK and CDR2 SYGVNS. Trimming took off 8 bases at V and 1 base at J, with 11 bases between the two ends. DNA of the CDR3: TGTGCCAGCGCGGGGGGTCTTAACTATGGCTACACCTTC. This translates into CASAGGLNYGYTF.

The chain employs TRBV7-2 and TRBJ1-2; D might be TRBD1 (6 bases). Germline CDR1 SGHTA, CDR2 FQGNSA. There are 15 residues in the CDR3. V was trimmed by 1 base and J by 8 bases, leaving 17 bases between them. The CDR3 DNA reads as TGTGCCAGCAGCTTAGTTCAGGGGTCCCCTTGGGGCTACACCTTC. It yields the protein CASSLVQGSPWGYTF.

This chain links TRBV7-9 with TRBJ2-3; the D gene is possibly TRBD1 (6 bases). Germline V gene sequence: CDR1 SEHNR, CDR2 FQNEAQ (reference sequence). The length of the CDR3 is 16 residues. The ends were cut back, 1 base at V and 3 bases at J, with 14 bases in the middle. The CDR3 sequence: CASSLEGQFRTDTQYF. In DNA form, the CDR3 reads TGTGCCAGCAGCTTAGAAGGACAGTTTCGGACAGATACGCAGTATTTT. Using reference TRBV7-9 and TRBJ2-3 for the parts outside the CDR3, the full variable domain is DTGVSQNPRHKITKRGQNVTFRCDPISEHNRLYWYRQTLGQGPEFLTYFQNEAQLEKSRLLSDRFSAERPKGSFSTLEIQRTEQGDSAMYLCASSLEGQFRTDTQYFGPGTRLTVL.

This chain links TRBV5-4 with TRBJ2-5; D might be TRBD2 (6 bases). There are 10 residues in the CDR3. The V gene lost 3 bases and the J gene lost 9 bases, with 6 bases spanning the gap. CDR1 is SGHNT, CDR2 YYREEE, per germline (reference sequence). Here the CDR3 DNA reads TGTGCCAGCAGCTGGGAGGCCCAGTACTTC. This sequence encodes CASSWEAQYF.

The gene calls are TRBV3-1 (or the pseudogene TRBV3-2) and TRBJ1-2; D not certain. Germline loops: CDR1 LGHDT, CDR2 YNNKEL (reference sequence). There are 12 residues in the CDR3. V gave up 4 bases and J gave up 6 bases, with 9 bases separating them. The CDR3 DNA reads as TGTGCCAGCAGCCGGCCTGGTCATGGCTACACCTTC. As protein: CASSRPGHGYTF.

The chain is built from TRBV7-8 and TRBJ1-2; TRBD1 aligns across 8 bases. The CDR3 is made up of 16 amino acids. V shed 4 bases, J shed 4 bases, and the junction held 11 bases outside the gene matches. Germline-derived CDR1 and CDR2 are SGHVS and FQNEAQ. The CDR3 is CASSSVSGGSGYGYTF. CDR3 in DNA: TGTGCCAGCAGCTCCGTCTCAGGGGGCAGCGGCTATGGCTACACCTTC.

CDR3 protein: CASRSTGGGEKLFF. The CDR3, as DNA: TGTGCCAGCAGATCGACAGGGGGCGGTGAAAAACTGTTTTTT. The V call is TRBV7-9, the J call TRBJ1-4, with 10 bases lining up with TRBD1. The germline CDR1 and CDR2 sequences are SEHNR and FQNEAQ (reference sequence). The CDR3 spans 14 residues. V shed 6 bases, J shed 7 bases, and the junction held 5 bases outside the gene matches.

The rearrangement uses TRBV4-1 and TRBJ1-1; the D gene is possibly TRBD1 (5 bases). The ends were cut back, 3 bases at V and 5 bases at J, with 22 bases in the middle. The CDR3 has 17 residues. CDR1 and CDR2 (germline): MGHRA, YSYEKL. The CDR3 region is CASSHSDTGERGTEAFF. The CDR3 nucleotides read TGCGCCAGCAGCCATAGTGACACAGGAGAACGGGGGACTGAAGCTTTCTTT.

CDR3 DNA sequence: TGTGCCAGCAGATCCGGGACTAGCGGCTACAATGAGCAGTTCTTC. Translating gives CASRSGTSGYNEQFF. The rearrangement joins TRBV6-5 to TRBJ2-1, with 11 positions matching TRBD2. The CDR3 contains 15 residues. CDR1 and CDR2 (germline): MNHEY, SVGAGI. With 6 bases clipped from V and 3 bases from J, the junction kept 4 bases outside the gene matches.

V and J are TRBV7-9 and TRBJ2-5; D is unresolved. The germline gives CDR1 SEHNR, CDR2 FQNEAQ (reference sequence). The CDR3 has 14 amino acids. The V end was cut by 3 bases, the J end by 2 bases, with 10 bases between. CDR3 sequence: CASSFEHLQETQYF. CDR3 nucleotides: TGTGCCAGCAGCTTTGAACATCTTCAAGAGACCCAGTACTTC. The variable domain in full, with the rest retrieved from reference TRBV7-9 and TRBJ2-5, is DTGVSQNPRHKITKRGQNVTFRCDPISEHNRLYWYRQTLGQGPEFLTYFQNEAQLEKSRLLSDRFSAERPKGSFSTLEIQRTEQGDSAMYLCASSFEHLQETQYFGPGTRLLVL.

The CDR3 is CASSSFLGQVSTNEQFF. For the CDR3, the DNA is TGTGCCAGCAGTTCATTCCTTGGACAGGTATCTACAAATGAGCAGTTCTTC. The gene calls are TRBV27 and TRBJ2-1; 7 bases align to TRBD1. This CDR3 has 17 residues. Losses at the gene ends were 4 bases for V and 7 bases for J; bases not matched to a gene: 16. Germline V gene data show CDR1 as MNHEY and CDR2 as SMNVEV (reference sequence).

In its sample, this clone was seen once. The V and J genes are TRBV7-2 and TRBJ2-1; 16 bases agree with TRBD2. Looked up from germline, CDR1 is SGHTA and CDR2 is FQGNSA. CDR3 size: 17 residues. Unmatched junction bases numbered 6, after V lost 3 bases and J lost 7 bases. The CDR3 is CASSLGTSGRATNEQFF. In DNA form, the CDR3 reads TGTGCCAGCAGCTTGGGGACTAGCGGGAGGGCCACGAATGAGCAGTTCTTC.

The J gene is TRBJ2-1, the V gene TRBV4-3; the match to TRBD2 covers 12 bases. Losses at the gene ends were 3 bases for V and 10 bases for J; bases not matched to a gene: 7. This CDR3 comprises 15 residues. Germline CDR1 LGHNA, CDR2 YSLEER. The CDR3: CASSQTSGGAREQFF. The DNA of the CDR3 is TGCGCCAGCAGCCAGACTAGCGGGGGTGCTAGGGAGCAGTTCTTC.

The chain recombines TRBV6-2 or TRBV6-3 with TRBJ2-3; 13 nucleotides line up with TRBD2. Trimming removed 4 bases from V and 9 bases from J; junction bases left unmatched: 4. The germline V gene has CDR1 MNHEY and CDR2 SVGEGT. The CDR3 totals 14 residues. The CDR3 loop is CASSSELAGGTQYF. CDR3 DNA sequence: TGTGCCAGCAGTTCCGAACTAGCGGGGGGGACGCAGTATTTT.

The J gene is TRBJ2-5, the V gene TRBV9; 9 bases are a match to TRBD2. Germline V lookup: CDR1 SGDLS, CDR2 YYNGEE. The CDR3 consists of 15 residues. V lost 0 bases, J lost 5 bases, and 5 bases stayed unmatched. The CDR3 sequence is CASSVAGGGDETQYF. The CDR3 DNA reads as TGTGCCAGCAGCGTAGCTGGCGGGGGGGACGAGACCCAGTACTTC.

The chain links TRBV28 to TRBJ2-7, with TRBD2 matching over 7 bases. Trimming took 6 bases from V and 2 from J; bases not matched to a gene: 10. Germline assignment: CDR1 MDHEN and CDR2 SYDVKM. CDR3 size: 15 residues. The CDR3 is CASSDSGTKTYEQYF. The CDR3 DNA reads TGTGCCAGCAGCGACTCCGGGACTAAGACCTACGAGCAGTACTTC.

The chain couples TRBV7-2 to TRBJ2-7; maybe TRBD2 (5 bases). Germline CDR1 is SGHTA and CDR2 is FQGNSA. The germline V and J ends were trimmed by 5 bases and 3 bases, with 11 bases remaining between them. This CDR3 region has 13 residues. Here the CDR3 reads CASSIERFYEQYF. The CDR3 region has the DNA TGTGCCAGCAGCATTGAGCGGTTCTACGAGCAGTACTTC.

The CDR3 is CASSVPGQGYADTQYF. CDR3 DNA: TGTGCCAGCAGCGTACCTGGACAGGGATACGCAGATACGCAGTATTTT. The rearrangement links TRBV5-4 to TRBJ2-3, with 8 bases matching TRBD1. Germline values: CDR1 SGHNT, CDR2 YYREEE (reference sequence). The length of the CDR3 is 16 residues. Trimming cost V 4 bases and J 4 bases; bases outside gene matches: 11.

This clone was seen once. The chain links TRBV9 to TRBJ1-2; the match to TRBD1 covers 7 bases. Per germline, CDR1 SGDLS and CDR2 YYNGEE. J was trimmed by 4 bases and V by 0 bases; bases with no gene match: 3. The CDR3 sequence is 14 residues long. The CDR3: CASSVGQGGYGYTF. The CDR3 bases are TGTGCCAGCAGCGTAGGACAGGGTGGCTATGGCTACACCTTC.

The chain is built from TRBV6-5 and TRBJ2-2; 7 bases align to TRBD2. Per germline, CDR1 MNHEY and CDR2 SVGAGI. CDR3 size: 14 residues. Trimming cost V 8 bases and J 6 bases; bases outside gene matches: 9. CDR3: CASGEGGGPGELFF. The CDR3, as DNA: TGTGCCAGCGGAGAGGGCGGGGGACCCGGGGAGCTGTTTTTT.

The V gene is TRBV12-3 or TRBV12-4, the J gene TRBJ2-1; TRBD1 aligns across 8 bases. The CDR3 length is 12 residues. Trimming removed 5 bases from V and 8 bases from J; junction bases left unmatched: 2. CDR3 coding DNA: TGTGCCAGCAGTCCAGGGGGCGATGAGCAGTTCTTC. This encodes CASSPGGDEQFF.